This T cell receptor (beta chain) was captured in a study of control samples from healthy donors and cancer patients. Germline loops: CDR1 SGHDN, CDR2 FVKESK. There are 14 residues in the CDR3. The V and J ends lost 5 bases and 6 bases, in that order; junction bases with no gene match: 4. Sequencing was performed with immunoSEQ multiplex PCR; in TCRdb, only in-frame clones are kept and a portion is missing. The sample lists some 220,000 clones, around 94% occurring once. The sequence came from a man in his fifties or sixties in good health. This rearrangement joins TRBV14 to TRBJ1-6; 7 bases are a match to TRBD1. Sequenced material: blood. CDR3 amino acids: CASSSGQFNSPLHF. The CDR3 DNA sequence: TGTGCCAGCAGCTCGGGACAGTTTAATTCACCCCTCCACTTT.